The 16 T cell receptor beta chains below were found in one sample sequenced in a study of blood T cell repertoires in COVID-19. Generated by immunoSEQ multiplex PCR, the TCRdb table keeps only in-frame clones and is missing some. The table includes some 230,000 clones, roughly four fifths detected once. Sequenced material: peripheral blood. These receptors came from a woman aged 80 or older with COVID-19, enrolled during active disease.

The chain combines TRBV7-2 with TRBJ2-7; perhaps TRBD1 as D (6 bases). V was cut by 4 bases and J by 2 bases, with 12 bases left in between. The CDR3 has 14 residues. Germline CDR1 and CDR2: SGHTA and FQGNSA. CDR3 loop: CASSSRQGPYEQYF. CDR3 coding DNA: TGTGCCAGCAGCTCCCGTCAGGGGCCCTACGAGCAGTACTTC.

This clone appeared once. The J gene is TRBJ2-4, the V gene TRBV6-6; a weak D match, TRBD1 (6 bases). Deletions cut 6 bases from V and 6 bases from J, with 12 bases between. CDR3 length equals 13 residues. Germline V CDR1 and CDR2: MNHNY, SVGAGI (reference sequence). The CDR3 loop reads CASRQGLGNIQYF. For the CDR3, the DNA is TGTGCCAGCAGACAGGGCCTGGGAAACATTCAGTACTTC.

J is TRBJ2-3 and V is TRBV24-1; TRBD2 agrees at 16 bases. Losses at the gene ends were 2 bases for V and 5 bases for J; bases not matched to a gene: 3. Germline V lookup: CDR1 KGHDR, CDR2 SFDVKD. This CDR3 spans 17 amino acids. Here the CDR3 reads CATSDSGLAGGQDTQYF. In nucleotides, the CDR3 is TGTGCCACCAGTGATTCGGGACTAGCGGGGGGGCAAGATACGCAGTATTTT.

The chain is built from TRBV11-3 and TRBJ1-6, with 9 positions matching TRBD1. CDR3 length: 17 residues. Germline assignment: CDR1 SGHNT and CDR2 YENEEA. The ends lost 4 bases at V and 14 bases at J; junction bases unmatched: 18. Here the CDR3 reads CASSSGTGQGPSRTLHF. The CDR3 DNA reads as TGTGCCAGCAGCTCCGGGACGGGACAGGGTCCCTCTCGGACCCTCCACTTT.

This chain links TRBV29-1 with TRBJ1-1; D ambiguous. Germline CDR1 is SQVTM and CDR2 is ANQGSEA. Trimming removed 7 bases at V and 4 bases at J, with 16 bases between. The CDR3 runs to 13 residues. In DNA form, the CDR3 reads TGCAGCGAAACGCTTGGGGAGGGCACTGAAGCTTTCTTT. Translating it yields CSETLGEGTEAFF.

This sequence joins TRBV19 and TRBJ2-7, with 11 bases matching TRBD2. This CDR3 region has 16 residues. Germline CDR1 reads LNHDA; CDR2 reads SQIVND (reference sequence). V lost 0 bases and J lost 5; bases outside the gene matches: 6. Here the CDR3 reads CASSIDRIAGGDEQYF. The CDR3 DNA reads TGTGCCAGTAGTATAGACCGGATAGCGGGAGGGGACGAGCAGTACTTC.

The chain carries TRBV7-2 and TRBJ1-1; 8 bases align to TRBD1. This CDR3 comprises 15 residues. Germline values: CDR1 SGHTA, CDR2 FQGNSA. Trimming took 6 bases from V and 1 from J; bases not matched to a gene: 7. The CDR3 sequence is CASRRQGWGNTEAFF. DNA of the CDR3: TGTGCCAGCAGGCGACAGGGGTGGGGGAACACTGAAGCTTTCTTT.

V usage is TRBV5-8 and J usage is TRBJ2-1; 9 nucleotides match TRBD2. Trimming at V came to 0 bases and at J to 1 base, leaving 2 bases not matched to a gene. This CDR3 spans 16 amino acids. Germline loops: CDR1 SGHTS, CDR2 YDEGEE. CDR3 nucleotide sequence: TGTGCCAGCAGCTTGGTAGCGGGGGTTTCCTACAATGAGCAGTTCTTC. This translates into CASSLVAGVSYNEQFF.

The chain links TRBV2 to TRBJ2-2, with 9 bases matching TRBD1. Per the germline V gene, CDR1 is SNHLY and CDR2 is FYNNEI. The CDR3 extends over 15 amino acids. V shed 4 bases, J shed 6 bases, and the junction held 6 bases outside the gene matches. The CDR3 nucleotides read TGTGCCAGCAGTGGGAGGACAGGGGCGGCCGGGGAGCTGTTTTTT. Its protein product is CASSGRTGAAGELFF.

CDR3 protein: CAISDPGQGNGYTF. CDR3 nucleotides: TGTGCCATCAGTGACCCGGGACAGGGAAATGGCTACACCTTC. The chain has TRBV10-3 and TRBJ1-2; 9 bases map to TRBD1. Germline values: CDR1 ENHRY, CDR2 SYGVKD. The CDR3 runs 14 residues. V lost 3 bases and J lost 6; bases outside the gene matches: 5.

The chain employs TRBV5-1 and TRBJ2-5; 8 bases are a match to TRBD2. The CDR3 has 15 residues. Trimming at V came to 4 bases and at J to 4 bases, leaving 9 bases not matched to a gene. Germline CDR1 SGHRS, CDR2 YFSETQ. The CDR3 nucleotides read TGCGCCAGCAGCGCCCGTAGCGGGGAAGGAGAGACCCAGTACTTC. It translates to CASSARSGEGETQYF. The full variable domain, rest sourced from reference TRBV5-1 and TRBJ2-5, is KAGVTQTPRYLIKTRGQQVTLSCSPISGHRSVSWYQQTPGQGLQFLFEYFSETQRNKGNFPGRFSGRQFSNSRSEMNVSTLELGDSALYLCASSARSGEGETQYFGPGTRLLVL.

This sequence joins TRBV6-2 or TRBV6-3 and TRBJ2-7; 7 bases map to TRBD1. Germline V CDR1 and CDR2: MNHEY, SVGEGT. CDR3 length equals 17 residues. Trimming cost V 0 bases and J 3 bases; bases outside gene matches: 11. CDR3 nucleotides: TGTGCCAGCAGTTACTCTTACCTCGGGACAGATATCTACGAGCAGTACTTC. This translates into CASSYSYLGTDIYEQYF.

The chain is built from TRBV27 and TRBJ2-3, with 9 positions matching TRBD2. Trimming took 4 bases from V and 1 from J; bases not matched to a gene: 0. This CDR3 is 14 amino acids long. CDR1 and CDR2 from the germline V gene are MNHEY and SMNVEV (reference sequence). In DNA form, the CDR3 reads TGTGCCAGCAGTTGGACTAGCGGCACAGATACGCAGTATTTT. It translates to CASSWTSGTDTQYF.

The genes are TRBV30 and TRBJ1-1; a possible D gene is TRBD1 (6 bases). Trimming took off 1 base at V and 4 bases at J, with 13 bases between the two ends. Germline CDR1 is GTSNPN and CDR2 is SVGIG (reference sequence). CDR3 length equals 14 residues. In DNA form, the CDR3 reads TGTGCCTGGAGTGCCTTATCGACAGGCACTGAAGCTTTCTTT. Its protein product is CAWSALSTGTEAFF. The whole variable domain, remainder taken from reference TRBV30 and TRBJ1-1, is SQTIHQWPATLVQPVGSPLSLECTVEGTSNPNLYWYRQAAGRGLQLLFYSVGIGQISSEVPQNLSASRPQDRQFILSSKKLLLSDSGFYLCAWSALSTGTEAFFGQGTRLTVV.

V usage is TRBV10-3 and J usage is TRBJ1-2; 9 bases map to TRBD1. After removal of 6 bases from V and 5 bases from J, the junction contained 10 bases not matched to a gene. The CDR3 covers 15 residues. Germline CDR1 is ENHRY and CDR2 is SYGVKD. The CDR3 sequence is CAISPPGQGTYGYTF. The CDR3 coding sequence is TGTGCCATCAGCCCACCGGGACAGGGAACGTATGGCTACACCTTC.

The sample holds a few counts of this clone. CDR3 nucleotide sequence: TGTGCCAGCAGCTTACGAGGGCAGGCCCACGCGGGCTACACCTTC. Translation: CASSLRGQAHAGYTF. The chain links TRBV13 to TRBJ1-2; D is undetermined. Germline V gives CDR1 PRHDT, CDR2 FYEKMQ (reference sequence). The CDR3 has 15 amino acids. Deletions cut 2 bases from V and 8 bases from J, with 18 bases between.